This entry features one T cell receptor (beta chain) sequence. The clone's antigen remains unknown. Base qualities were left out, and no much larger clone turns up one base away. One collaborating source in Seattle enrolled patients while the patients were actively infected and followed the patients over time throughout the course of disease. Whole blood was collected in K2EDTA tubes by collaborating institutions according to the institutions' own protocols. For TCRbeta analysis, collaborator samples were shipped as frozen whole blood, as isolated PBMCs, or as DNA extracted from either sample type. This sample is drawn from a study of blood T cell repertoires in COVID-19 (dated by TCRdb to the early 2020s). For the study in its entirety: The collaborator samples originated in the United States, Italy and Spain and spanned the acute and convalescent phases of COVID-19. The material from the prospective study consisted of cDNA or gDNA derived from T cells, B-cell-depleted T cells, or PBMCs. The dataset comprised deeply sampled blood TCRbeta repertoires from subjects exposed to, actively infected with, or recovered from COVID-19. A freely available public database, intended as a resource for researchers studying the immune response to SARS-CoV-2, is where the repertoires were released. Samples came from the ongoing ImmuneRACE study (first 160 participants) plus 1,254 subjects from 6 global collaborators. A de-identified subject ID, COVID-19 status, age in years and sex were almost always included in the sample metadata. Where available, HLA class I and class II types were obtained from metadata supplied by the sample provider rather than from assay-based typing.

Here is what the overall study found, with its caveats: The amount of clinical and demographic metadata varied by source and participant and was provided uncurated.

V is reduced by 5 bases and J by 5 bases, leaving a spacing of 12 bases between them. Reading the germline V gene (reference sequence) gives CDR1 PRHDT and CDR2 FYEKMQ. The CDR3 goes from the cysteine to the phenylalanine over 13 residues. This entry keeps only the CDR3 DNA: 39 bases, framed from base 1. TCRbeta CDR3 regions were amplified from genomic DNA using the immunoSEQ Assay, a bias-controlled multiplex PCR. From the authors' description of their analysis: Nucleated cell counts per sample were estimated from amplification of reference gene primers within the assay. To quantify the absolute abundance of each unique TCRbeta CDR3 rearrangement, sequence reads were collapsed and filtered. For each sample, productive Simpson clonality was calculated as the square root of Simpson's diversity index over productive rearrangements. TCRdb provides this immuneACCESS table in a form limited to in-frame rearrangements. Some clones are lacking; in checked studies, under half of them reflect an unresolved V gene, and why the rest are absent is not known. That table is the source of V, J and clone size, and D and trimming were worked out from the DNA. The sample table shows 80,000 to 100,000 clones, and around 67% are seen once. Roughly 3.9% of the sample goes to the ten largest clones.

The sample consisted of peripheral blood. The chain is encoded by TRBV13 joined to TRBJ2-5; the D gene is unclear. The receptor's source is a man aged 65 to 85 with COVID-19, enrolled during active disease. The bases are TGTGCCAGCAGCAAGGAGATAGAGGAGACCCAGTACTTC. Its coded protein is CASSKEIEETQYF.